The sequence of this T cell receptor (beta chain) was determined in a study of T cells in pancreatic ductal adenocarcinoma. Surgery without prior neoadjuvant therapy was the treatment of the selected pancreatic ductal adenocarcinoma patients. The CDR3 loop spans 14 amino acids. The V and J ends lost 2 bases and 1 base respectively, with 8 bases between them. Germline-derived CDR1 and CDR2 are SGHRS and YFSETQ. Measured with immunoSEQ multiplex PCR; TCRdb has only the in-frame clones, and not every one. The sample includes approximately 97,000 clones, nearly 95% of them seen just once. Material: PBMCs. The clonotype was recovered from a human donor with pancreatic ductal adenocarcinoma. This rearrangement joins TRBV5-1 to TRBJ2-3; possible D gene TRBD1, 5 bases. This CDR3 is CASSFQGGTDTQYF. The CDR3 DNA is TGCGCCAGCAGCTTTCAAGGGGGCACAGATACGCAGTATTTT. The complete variable domain, with remaining parts taken from reference TRBV5-1 and TRBJ2-3, reads KAGVTQTPRYLIKTRGQQVTLSCSPISGHRSVSWYQQTPGQGLQFLFEYFSETQRNKGNFPGRFSGRQFSNSRSEMNVSTLELGDSALYLCASSFQGGTDTQYFGPGTRLTVL.